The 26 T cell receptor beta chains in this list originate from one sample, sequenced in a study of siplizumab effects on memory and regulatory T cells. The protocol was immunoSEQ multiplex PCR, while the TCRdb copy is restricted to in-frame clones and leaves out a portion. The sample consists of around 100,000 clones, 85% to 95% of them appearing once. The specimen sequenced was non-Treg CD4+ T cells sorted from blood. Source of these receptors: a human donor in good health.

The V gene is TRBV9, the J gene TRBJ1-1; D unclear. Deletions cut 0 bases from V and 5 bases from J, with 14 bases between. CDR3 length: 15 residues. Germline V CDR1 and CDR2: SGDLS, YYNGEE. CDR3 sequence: CASSVGVEVWTEAFF. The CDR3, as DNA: TGTGCCAGCAGCGTAGGGGTTGAGGTGTGGACTGAAGCTTTCTTT.

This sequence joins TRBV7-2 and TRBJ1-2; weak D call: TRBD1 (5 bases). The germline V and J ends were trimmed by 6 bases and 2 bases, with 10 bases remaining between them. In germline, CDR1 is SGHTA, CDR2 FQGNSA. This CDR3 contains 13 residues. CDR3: CASRRRDNYGYTF. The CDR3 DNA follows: TGTGCCAGCAGACGCCGGGACAACTATGGCTACACCTTC.

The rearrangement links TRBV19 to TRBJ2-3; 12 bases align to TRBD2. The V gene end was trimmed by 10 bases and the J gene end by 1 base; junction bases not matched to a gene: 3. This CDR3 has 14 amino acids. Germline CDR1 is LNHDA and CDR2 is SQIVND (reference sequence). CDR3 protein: CATRTSGGTDTQYF. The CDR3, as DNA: TGTGCCACCCGGACTAGCGGGGGCACAGATACGCAGTATTTT.

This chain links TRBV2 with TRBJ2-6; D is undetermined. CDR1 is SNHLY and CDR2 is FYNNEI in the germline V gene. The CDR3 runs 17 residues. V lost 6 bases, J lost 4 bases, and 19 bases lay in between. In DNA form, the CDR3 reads TGTGCCAGCAGGGGTAATACAGTATCGGTAGGGGCCAACGTCCTGACTTTC. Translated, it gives CASRGNTVSVGANVLTF.

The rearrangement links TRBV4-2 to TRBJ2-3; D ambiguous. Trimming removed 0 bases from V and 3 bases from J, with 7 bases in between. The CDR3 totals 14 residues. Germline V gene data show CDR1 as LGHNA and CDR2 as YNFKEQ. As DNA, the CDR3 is TGTGCCAGCAGCCAAGAACTCAGAACAGATACGCAGTATTTT. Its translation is CASSQELRTDTQYF.

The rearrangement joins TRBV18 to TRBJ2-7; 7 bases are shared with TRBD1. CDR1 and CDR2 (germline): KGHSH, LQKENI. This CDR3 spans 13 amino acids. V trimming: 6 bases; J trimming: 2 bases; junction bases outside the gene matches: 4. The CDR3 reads CASSPTGTYEQYF. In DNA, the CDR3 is TGTGCCAGCTCTCCGACAGGGACCTACGAGCAGTACTTC.

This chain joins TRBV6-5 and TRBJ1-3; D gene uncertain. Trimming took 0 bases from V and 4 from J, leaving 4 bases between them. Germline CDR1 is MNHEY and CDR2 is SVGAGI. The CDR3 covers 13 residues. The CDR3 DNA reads TGTGCCAGCAGTTACTCGACCGGAAACACCATATATTTT. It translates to CASSYSTGNTIYF.

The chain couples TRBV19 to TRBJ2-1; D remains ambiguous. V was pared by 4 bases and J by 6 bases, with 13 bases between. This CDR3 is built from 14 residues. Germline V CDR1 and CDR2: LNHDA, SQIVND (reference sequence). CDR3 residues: CASSTPPTGNEQFF. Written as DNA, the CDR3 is TGTGCCAGTAGTACCCCTCCCACCGGCAATGAGCAGTTCTTC.

CDR3 residues: CASSEARLGEQYF. The CDR3 DNA reads as TGTGCCAGCAGTGAAGCGCGCCTAGGCGAGCAGTACTTC. This sequence joins TRBV6-1 and TRBJ2-7; D unresolved. Germline V gene lookup returns CDR1 MNHNS and CDR2 SASEGT. The V end lost 0 bases, the J end lost 6 bases, and 9 bases lay between the germline ends. The CDR3 has 13 amino acids.

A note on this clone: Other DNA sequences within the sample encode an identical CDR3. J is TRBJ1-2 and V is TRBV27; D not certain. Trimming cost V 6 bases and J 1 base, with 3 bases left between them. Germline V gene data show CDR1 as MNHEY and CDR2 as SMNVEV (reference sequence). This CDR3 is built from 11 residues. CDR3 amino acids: CASRDNYGYTF. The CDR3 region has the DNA TGTGCCAGCAGAGATAACTATGGCTACACCTTC.

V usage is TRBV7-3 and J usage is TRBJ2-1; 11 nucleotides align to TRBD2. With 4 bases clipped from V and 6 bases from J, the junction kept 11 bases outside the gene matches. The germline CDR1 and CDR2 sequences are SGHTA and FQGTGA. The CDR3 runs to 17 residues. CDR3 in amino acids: CASSSPLGSGGANEQFF. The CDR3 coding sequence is TGTGCCAGCAGCTCACCCTTAGGTAGCGGGGGGGCCAATGAGCAGTTCTTC.

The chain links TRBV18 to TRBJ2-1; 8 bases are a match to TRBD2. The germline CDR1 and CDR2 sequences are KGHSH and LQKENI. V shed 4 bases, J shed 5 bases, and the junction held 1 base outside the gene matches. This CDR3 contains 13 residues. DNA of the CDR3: TGTGCCAGCTCACGGGGACTAGACAATGAGCAGTTCTTC. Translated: CASSRGLDNEQFF.

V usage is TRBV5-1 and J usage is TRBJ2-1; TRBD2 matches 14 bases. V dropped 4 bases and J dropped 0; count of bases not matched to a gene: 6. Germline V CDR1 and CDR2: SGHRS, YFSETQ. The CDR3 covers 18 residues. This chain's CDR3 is CASSPGLAGASSYNEQFF. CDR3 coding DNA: TGCGCCAGCAGCCCGGGACTAGCGGGGGCCAGCTCCTACAATGAGCAGTTCTTC.

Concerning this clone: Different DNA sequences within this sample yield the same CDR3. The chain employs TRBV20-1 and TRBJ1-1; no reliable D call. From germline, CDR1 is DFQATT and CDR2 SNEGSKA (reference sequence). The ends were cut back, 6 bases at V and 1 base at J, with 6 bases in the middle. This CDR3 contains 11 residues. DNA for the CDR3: TGCAGTGCGAGGAAGAACACTGAAGCTTTCTTT. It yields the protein CSARKNTEAFF.

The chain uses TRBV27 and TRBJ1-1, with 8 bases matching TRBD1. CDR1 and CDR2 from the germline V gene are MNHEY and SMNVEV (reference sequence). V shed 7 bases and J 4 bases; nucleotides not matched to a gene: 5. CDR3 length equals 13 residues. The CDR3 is CASTRQGSTEAFF. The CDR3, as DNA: TGTGCCAGCACCCGACAGGGGAGCACTGAAGCTTTCTTT.

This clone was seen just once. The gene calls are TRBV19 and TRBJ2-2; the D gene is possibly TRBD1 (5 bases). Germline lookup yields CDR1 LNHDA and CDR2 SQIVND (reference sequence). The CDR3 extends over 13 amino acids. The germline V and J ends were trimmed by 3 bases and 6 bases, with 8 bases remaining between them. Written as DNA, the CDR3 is TGTGCCAGTAGTATCCCAGGGCCCGGGGAGCTGTTTTTT. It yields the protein CASSIPGPGELFF.

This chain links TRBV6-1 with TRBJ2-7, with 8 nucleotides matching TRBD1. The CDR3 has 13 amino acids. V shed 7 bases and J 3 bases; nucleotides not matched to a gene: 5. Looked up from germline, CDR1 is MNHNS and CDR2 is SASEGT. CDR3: CASNRDRIYEQYF. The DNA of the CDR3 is TGTGCCAGCAACAGGGACAGGATCTACGAGCAGTACTTC.

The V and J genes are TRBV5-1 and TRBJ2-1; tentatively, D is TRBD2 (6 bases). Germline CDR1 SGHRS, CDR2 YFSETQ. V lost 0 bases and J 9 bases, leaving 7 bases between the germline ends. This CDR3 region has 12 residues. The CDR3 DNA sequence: TGCGCCAGCAGCTTGGCTAGCGTTGAGCAGTTCTTC. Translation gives CASSLASVEQFF. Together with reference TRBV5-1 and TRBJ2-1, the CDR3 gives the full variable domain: KAGVTQTPRYLIKTRGQQVTLSCSPISGHRSVSWYQQTPGQGLQFLFEYFSETQRNKGNFPGRFSGRQFSNSRSEMNVSTLELGDSALYLCASSLASVEQFFGPGTRLTVL.

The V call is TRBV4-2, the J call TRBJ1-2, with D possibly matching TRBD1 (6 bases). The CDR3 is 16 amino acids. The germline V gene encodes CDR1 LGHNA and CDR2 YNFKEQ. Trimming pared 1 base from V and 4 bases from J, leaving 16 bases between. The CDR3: CASSQGGGGAGYGYTF. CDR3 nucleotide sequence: TGTGCCAGCAGCCAAGGAGGAGGGGGGGCCGGCTATGGCTACACCTTC.

The CDR3 protein is CASTRDRTSTDTQYF. The CDR3 DNA sequence: TGTGCCAGCACCCGAGACCGTACTAGCACAGATACGCAGTATTTT. The chain couples TRBV6-1 to TRBJ2-3; D unresolved. The CDR3 has 15 amino acids. Trimming removed 7 bases from V and 0 bases from J, with 14 bases in between. Germline V gives CDR1 MNHNS, CDR2 SASEGT.

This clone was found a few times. The CDR3 coding sequence is TGCGCCAGCAGCGTTGCGGTCACTAGCGGGAGCCCGCAGTTCTTC. Protein product: CASSVAVTSGSPQFF. The chain is built from TRBV5-1 and TRBJ2-1; 11 bases match TRBD2. V was pared by 4 bases and J by 12 bases, with 12 bases of the junction left unmatched. CDR3 length equals 15 residues. Germline V CDR1 and CDR2: SGHRS, YFSETQ.

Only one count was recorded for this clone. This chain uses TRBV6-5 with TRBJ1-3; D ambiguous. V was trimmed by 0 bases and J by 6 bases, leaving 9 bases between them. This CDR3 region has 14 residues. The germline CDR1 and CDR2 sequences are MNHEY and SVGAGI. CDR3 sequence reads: CASSYSMAENTIYF. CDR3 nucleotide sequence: TGTGCCAGCAGTTACTCGATGGCGGAAAACACCATATATTTT.

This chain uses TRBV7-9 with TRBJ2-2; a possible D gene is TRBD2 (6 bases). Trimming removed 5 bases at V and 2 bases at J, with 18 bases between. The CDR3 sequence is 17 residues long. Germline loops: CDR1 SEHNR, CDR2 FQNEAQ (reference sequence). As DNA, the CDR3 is TGTGCCAGCAGCCTCCATGGGGGGAAGGTAAACACCGGGGAGCTGTTTTTT. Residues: CASSLHGGKVNTGELFF.

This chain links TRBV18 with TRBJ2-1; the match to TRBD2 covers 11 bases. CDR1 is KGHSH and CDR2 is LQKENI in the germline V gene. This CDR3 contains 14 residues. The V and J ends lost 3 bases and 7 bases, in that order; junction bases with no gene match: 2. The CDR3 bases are TGTGCCAGCTCACCCTTAGCGGGAGGGAATGAGCAGTTCTTC. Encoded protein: CASSPLAGGNEQFF.

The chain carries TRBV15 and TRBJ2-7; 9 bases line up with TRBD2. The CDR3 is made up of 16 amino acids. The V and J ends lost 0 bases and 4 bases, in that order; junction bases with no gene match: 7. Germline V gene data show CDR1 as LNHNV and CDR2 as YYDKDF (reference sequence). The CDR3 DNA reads TGTGCCACCAGCAGAGATATTAGCGGGGGCGGGTACGAGCAGTACTTC. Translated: CATSRDISGGGYEQYF.

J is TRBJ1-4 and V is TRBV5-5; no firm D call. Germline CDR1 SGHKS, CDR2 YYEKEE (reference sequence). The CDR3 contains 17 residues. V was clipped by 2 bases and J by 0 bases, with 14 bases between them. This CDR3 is CASSFPPAQTTNEKLFF. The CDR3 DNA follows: TGTGCCAGCAGCTTCCCCCCCGCACAGACAACTAATGAAAAACTGTTTTTT.